This TCR beta chain was obtained from a study of blood T cell repertoires in COVID-19. Whole-study context: The samples span acute and convalescent COVID-19 from the United States, Italy and Spain. PBMCs, B-cell-depleted T cells, or T cells provided the cDNA or gDNA that made up the material.

Per the original data handling: Amplified reference gene primers provided the basis for estimating nucleated cell counts. Only in-frame clones appear in the TCRdb table, and some are missing; sequencing was by immunoSEQ multiplex PCR. The V and J calls and the clone size are those of that table, but D and trimming were determined from the DNA. The data contain under 200,000 clones, roughly 85% of them singletons. There are 17 residues in the CDR3. Germline V CDR1 and CDR2: MNHEY, SMNVEV (reference sequence). The ends lost 6 bases at V and 4 bases at J; junction bases unmatched: 13. The TCR originated in a woman of 80 years or more with acute or convalescent COVID-19. The sequencing sample was made of peripheral blood. The V call is TRBV27, the J call TRBJ2-1; 9 nucleotides line up with TRBD2. The CDR3 protein is CASSHVPTSGPYNEQFF. The CDR3 DNA sequence: TGTGCCAGCAGCCATGTCCCGACTAGCGGACCGTACAATGAGCAGTTCTTC.